Below, 6 T cell receptor beta chains from the same sample are listed, as sequenced in a study of T cells in Graves' hyperthyroidism and ophthalmopathy. The investigators amplified TCR beta CDR3 regions from RNA transcripts. HTBI primers drove first-round RT-PCR of the TCR CDR3. From the multiplex PCR reads, TCRdb called clonotypes with MiXCR, one entry per CDR3 protein. The profile shows more than 350,000 distinct CDR3 sequences, 15% of them singletons. Sequencing was done on a sample of blood. Source of these receptors: a woman younger than 45 with Graves' hyperthyroidism.

This clonotype was counted ten times or more. The chain joins TRBV18 to TRBJ1-2; D possibly corresponds to TRBD1 (5 bases). Between the trimmed V and J ends, which lost 3 bases and 4 bases, there was a span of 15 bases. The CDR3 consists of 15 residues. Germline loops: CDR1 KGHSH, CDR2 LQKENI. CDR3 DNA sequence: TGTGCCAGCTCACCTGGGTCGGGGCCTAGCTATGGCTACACCTTC. Protein: CASSPGSGPSYGYTF. The variable domain in full, with the rest retrieved from reference TRBV18 and TRBJ1-2, is NAGVMQNPRHLVRRRGQEARLRCSPMKGHSHVYWYRQLPEEGLKFMVYLQKENIIDESGMPKERFSAEFPKEGPSILRIQQVVRGDSAAYFCASSPGSGPSYGYTFGSGTRLTVV.

V and J are TRBV7-2 and TRBJ2-2, with 9 bases lining up with TRBD2. V dropped 0 bases and J dropped 0; count of bases not matched to a gene: 2. CDR1 and CDR2 (germline): SGHTA, FQGNSA. The CDR3 is 17 amino acids. DNA for the CDR3: TGTGCCAGCAGCTTAGCGGGCGGGAGGGCGAACACCGGGGAGCTGTTTTTT. It codes for CASSLAGGRANTGELFF.

In this sample, this clonotype turned up a few times. This chain joins TRBV7-9 and TRBJ2-3; 8 bases are shared with TRBD2. CDR3 length: 16 amino acids. Germline assignment: CDR1 SEHNR and CDR2 FQNEAQ (reference sequence). V shed 2 bases, J shed 2 bases, and the junction held 6 bases outside the gene matches. The CDR3 coding sequence is TGTGCCAGCAGCTTATCCAGCGGGGGTTTCACAGATACGCAGTATTTT. Amino acid sequence: CASSLSSGGFTDTQYF.

This clonotype was counted a few times. The chain carries TRBV19 and TRBJ1-6; the D gene is possibly TRBD1 (5 bases). The CDR3 covers 15 residues. Looked up from germline, CDR1 is LNHDA and CDR2 is SQIVND (reference sequence). Trimming cost V 1 base and J 10 bases, with 14 bases left between them. In nucleotides, the CDR3 is TGTGCCAGTAGTATAGGAGTCGTGGACAACTCACCCCTCCACTTT. Protein product: CASSIGVVDNSPLHF.

This rearrangement joins TRBV2 to TRBJ1-2; D is unclear. The CDR3 extends over 14 amino acids. From germline, CDR1 is SNHLY and CDR2 FYNNEI. Trimming shortened V by 5 bases and J by 4 bases, and 14 bases separated the two germline ends. For the CDR3, the DNA is TGTGCCAGCAGTAAAAACTTTCTGAGCTATGGCTACACCTTC. Translation: CASSKNFLSYGYTF.

This clonotype occurred many times. The rearrangement uses TRBV30 and TRBJ2-1, with 11 bases that match TRBD1. V was clipped by 4 bases and J by 2 bases; unmatched bases: 4. The CDR3 loop spans 15 amino acids. CDR1 is GTSNPN, CDR2 SVGIG, per germline (reference sequence). The CDR3: CAWTSGQGAYNEQFF. For the CDR3, the DNA is TGTGCCTGGACCTCGGGACAGGGGGCCTACAATGAGCAGTTCTTC. Full variable domain (rest looked up from reference TRBV30 and TRBJ2-1): SQTIHQWPATLVQPVGSPLSLECTVEGTSNPNLYWYRQAAGRGLQLLFYSVGIGQISSEVPQNLSASRPQDRQFILSSKKLLLSDSGFYLCAWTSGQGAYNEQFFGPGTRLTVL.